The 32 T cell receptor beta chains given below trace back to one sample, sequenced in a study of a mutant IDH1 vaccine in newly diagnosed glioma. Time point reported: week 35, safety follow-up. In the vaccine, a single dose held 300 ug of the mutant IDH1 20-mer peptide, along with topical imiquimod. Clones were sequenced by immunoSEQ multiplex PCR, and TCRdb holds only the in-frame ones, with some missing. There are approximately 31,000 clones in the sample; roughly 85% occur only once, and approximately 6.9% lies in the top ten. No antigen has been identified for these receptors. The sample was PBMCs, taken from a glioma patient whose treatment included an IDH1 peptide vaccine. These receptors all stem from a young woman with glioma.

The genes are TRBV12-5 and TRBJ2-6; D may be TRBD1 (5 bases). CDR1 and CDR2 from the germline V gene are LGHNT and FRNRAP. The CDR3 is 18 residues long. V was pared by 5 bases and J by 5 bases, with 22 bases between. Here the CDR3 reads CASGKQSAGQSRANVLTF. The CDR3 region has the DNA TGTGCTAGTGGTAAGCAGAGTGCAGGACAAAGTCGGGCCAACGTCCTGACTTTC.

The chain employs TRBV7-2 and TRBJ2-2, with unresolved D. The CDR3 loop spans 15 amino acids. Trimming removed 1 base from V and 4 bases from J, with 10 bases in between. Germline V CDR1 and CDR2: SGHTA, FQGNSA. CDR3 residues: CASSLDAATTGELFF. The CDR3 bases are TGTGCCAGCAGCTTAGACGCCGCGACCACCGGGGAGCTGTTTTTT.

The chain is built from TRBV7-6 and TRBJ2-2, with D perhaps matching TRBD1 or TRBD2 (5 bases each). Trimming took 5 bases from V and 5 from J, leaving 18 bases between them. Per the germline V gene, CDR1 is SGHVS and CDR2 is FNYEAQ. The CDR3 loop spans 16 amino acids. CDR3 DNA: TGTGCCAGCAGCCCGGAAGGAGGTCCAGGGACCGGGGAGCTGTTTTTT. The encoded protein is CASSPEGGPGTGELFF.

The chain employs TRBV6-5 and TRBJ2-5; D call uncertain. The germline V and J ends were trimmed by 4 bases and 2 bases, with 8 bases remaining between them. CDR1 is MNHEY and CDR2 is SVGAGI in the germline V gene. This CDR3 is built from 13 residues. CDR3 sequence: CASSFGRQETQYF. DNA for the CDR3: TGTGCCAGCAGTTTTGGACGGCAAGAGACCCAGTACTTC.

The chain couples TRBV28 to TRBJ1-1; D call uncertain. CDR1 is MDHEN, CDR2 SYDVKM, per germline. Trimming took off 0 bases at V and 4 bases at J, with 3 bases between the two ends. CDR3 length: 12 residues. The CDR3 is CASSLWRTEAFF. The CDR3 DNA reads TGTGCCAGCAGTTTATGGCGCACTGAAGCTTTCTTT.

V gene TRBV11-2 combines with J gene TRBJ2-7; TRBD1 aligns across 7 bases. CDR1 is SGHAT and CDR2 is FQNNGV in the germline V gene. J was trimmed by 6 bases and V by 4 bases; bases with no gene match: 9. This CDR3 is built from 14 residues. CDR3 DNA sequence: TGTGCCAGCAGCTCCGGGACAGCTTTTCGCGAGCAGTACTTC. It is translated as CASSSGTAFREQYF.

The DNA for the CDR3 is TGTGCCAGCAGCCTGGGTACCGGGCCAAGAATCCAAGAGACCCAGTACTTC. It is translated as CASSLGTGPRIQETQYF. The chain recombines TRBV7-9 with TRBJ2-5, with D unresolved. Trimming shortened V by 5 bases and J by 1 base, and 20 bases separated the two germline ends. Germline V gene lookup returns CDR1 SEHNR and CDR2 FQNEAQ (reference sequence). CDR3 size: 17 residues.

This sequence joins TRBV6-6 and TRBJ1-1; tentatively, D is TRBD1 (5 bases). V lost 5 bases, J lost 6 bases, and 16 bases lay in between. The germline gives CDR1 MNHNY, CDR2 SVGAGI (reference sequence). This CDR3 has 14 amino acids. CDR3 nucleotides: TGTGCCAGCAGTGACCTAGGGGCGCTCCCTGAAGCTTTCTTT. This codes for CASSDLGALPEAFF.

This clone was detected once. The chain combines TRBV9 with TRBJ2-3; 11 bases agree with TRBD1. This CDR3 has 15 amino acids. V shed 6 bases, J shed 3 bases, and the junction held 6 bases outside the gene matches. Germline V gene sequence: CDR1 SGDLS, CDR2 YYNGEE. Here the CDR3 reads CASTPGDRGTDTQYF. The CDR3 DNA follows: TGTGCCAGCACCCCGGGGGACAGGGGGACAGATACGCAGTATTTT. Using reference TRBV9 and TRBJ2-3 for the parts outside the CDR3, the full variable domain is DSGVTQTPKHLITATGQRVTLRCSPRSGDLSVYWYQQSLDQGLQFLIQYYNGEERAKGNILERFSAQQFPDLHSELNLSSLELGDSALYFCASTPGDRGTDTQYFGPGTRLTVL.

Here the CDR3 reads CASSLLSGYTYEQYF. CDR3 sequence (DNA): TGTGCCAGCAGCTTGTTATCCGGTTACACCTACGAGCAGTACTTC. This sequence joins TRBV5-6 and TRBJ2-7; D is uncertain. Deletions cut 1 base from V and 2 bases from J, with 13 bases between. CDR1 and CDR2 from the germline V gene are SGHDT and YYEEEE. CDR3 length equals 15 residues.

The rearrangement links TRBV6-5 to TRBJ1-2, with 9 bases fitting TRBD1. In germline, CDR1 is MNHEY, CDR2 SVGAGI. V lost 2 bases and J lost 6; bases outside the gene matches: 7. This CDR3 contains 15 residues. As DNA, the CDR3 is TGTGCCAGCAGTTACAGGACAGGGGAGGGGAATGGCTACACCTTC. This sequence encodes CASSYRTGEGNGYTF.

V usage is TRBV25-1 and J usage is TRBJ1-4; D not resolved. This CDR3 region has 15 residues. Germline assignment: CDR1 MGHDK and CDR2 SYGVNS. V lost 1 base, J lost 8 bases, and 14 bases lay in between. The CDR3 reads CASSELEVPSEKLFF. The CDR3 DNA reads TGTGCCAGCAGTGAATTGGAGGTACCCTCCGAAAAACTGTTTTTT.

J is TRBJ2-2 and V is TRBV9, with D possibly being TRBD1 (5 bases). From germline, CDR1 is SGDLS and CDR2 YYNGEE. There are 15 residues in the CDR3. V was cut by 0 bases and J by 5 bases, with 11 bases left in between. The CDR3 spells CASSVVQGVTGELFF. The CDR3 nucleotides are TGTGCCAGCAGCGTAGTTCAAGGGGTAACCGGGGAGCTGTTTTTT.

This chain connects TRBV6-1 to TRBJ2-5; D might be TRBD1 (5 bases). Germline CDR1 is MNHNS and CDR2 is SASEGT. This CDR3 is built from 15 residues. V was clipped by 1 base and J by 0 bases, with 9 bases between them. The CDR3 bases are TGTGCCAGCAGTGAAGGACAGTCGTACCAAGAGACCCAGTACTTC. This codes for CASSEGQSYQETQYF.

The gene calls are TRBV7-2 and TRBJ1-3; D uncertain. Looked up from germline, CDR1 is SGHTA and CDR2 is FQGNSA. Trimming removed 5 bases from V and 0 bases from J, with 14 bases in between. There are 16 residues in the CDR3. CDR3 in amino acids: CASSLTGLSSGNTIYF. The CDR3 coding sequence is TGTGCCAGCAGCCTAACCGGCCTGAGCTCTGGAAACACCATATATTTT.

The chain employs TRBV18 and TRBJ2-5, with TRBD2 matching 10 bases. The germline gives CDR1 KGHSH, CDR2 LQKENI. V gave up 5 bases and J gave up 4 bases; unmatched junction bases: 13. This CDR3 is built from 17 residues. CDR3 DNA: TGTGCCAGCTCAACCCAACCGAAAAGACTAGCGGGAGAGACCCAGTACTTC. Protein: CASSTQPKRLAGETQYF.

The chain uses TRBV6-5 and TRBJ2-3; D remains ambiguous. The CDR3 extends over 13 amino acids. Germline values: CDR1 MNHEY, CDR2 SVGAGI. Trimming removed 5 bases from V and 5 bases from J, with 11 bases in between. CDR3 DNA sequence: TGTGCCAGCAGTCCTAAGTGGGGAGATACGCAGTATTTT. The encoded protein is CASSPKWGDTQYF.

The DNA of the CDR3 is TGCGCCAGCAGCTTGGCCGGCTCCCAAGAGACCCAGTACTTC. This translates into CASSLAGSQETQYF. This rearrangement joins TRBV5-1 to TRBJ2-5; D not resolved. The CDR3 totals 14 residues. The V end was cut by 0 bases, the J end by 1 base, with 7 bases between. Germline CDR1 reads SGHRS; CDR2 reads YFSETQ.

The chain uses TRBV29-1 and TRBJ2-6, with 8 positions matching TRBD1. This CDR3 spans 14 amino acids. With V trimmed by 6 bases and J by 0 bases, 1 base remained unmatched. Germline V gives CDR1 SQVTM, CDR2 ANQGSEA. The CDR3 is CSVGQGSGANVLTF. The CDR3 DNA follows: TGCAGCGTAGGACAGGGCTCTGGGGCCAACGTCCTGACTTTC.

This chain links TRBV7-2 with TRBJ1-1, with 8 bases that match TRBD1. Per the germline V gene, CDR1 is SGHTA and CDR2 is FQGNSA. V trimming: 2 bases; J trimming: 4 bases; junction bases outside the gene matches: 6. This CDR3 has 15 residues. CDR3 coding DNA: TGTGCCAGCAGCTTATTTGGAACAGGGGGCACTGAAGCTTTCTTT. Translating it yields CASSLFGTGGTEAFF.

V and J are TRBV4-1 and TRBJ1-4; tentative D call: TRBD1 (5 bases). The germline V gene encodes CDR1 MGHRA and CDR2 YSYEKL. Deletions cut 4 bases from V and 5 bases from J, with 17 bases between. This CDR3 spans 16 amino acids. The chain's CDR3 is CASSLTPGTGNEKLFF. The CDR3 nucleotides are TGCGCCAGCAGCCTCACCCCCGGGACGGGGAATGAAAAACTGTTTTTT.

This clone showed up just a few times. The CDR3 is CASRPSGGGGTEAFF. Here the CDR3 DNA reads TGTGCCAGCAGGCCTTCGGGTGGCGGGGGCACTGAAGCTTTCTTT. The chain carries TRBV4-2 and TRBJ1-1; tentative D call: TRBD1 (5 bases). This CDR3 is built from 15 residues. Between the trimmed V and J ends, which lost 6 bases and 4 bases, there was a span of 18 bases. Germline V CDR1 and CDR2: LGHNA, YNFKEQ.

This clone was recorded a few times. The CDR3 DNA sequence: TGTGCCTGGAGTGTACTGGGGGGCCGCTATGGCTACACCTTC. Translation: CAWSVLGGRYGYTF. This sequence joins TRBV30 and TRBJ1-2; maybe TRBD1 (6 bases). V was trimmed by 0 bases and J by 4 bases, leaving 12 bases between them. Germline lookup yields CDR1 GTSNPN and CDR2 SVGIG (reference sequence). This CDR3 has 14 amino acids.

The rearrangement uses TRBV6-5 and TRBJ1-5; D ambiguous. The CDR3 contains 14 residues. Germline loops: CDR1 MNHEY, CDR2 SVGAGI. The V end was cut by 0 bases, the J end by 6 bases, with 9 bases between. The CDR3 DNA reads TGTGCCAGCAGTTACTCGATAAAGGGTCAGCCCCAGCATTTT. This sequence encodes CASSYSIKGQPQHF.

In its sample, this clone was seen a few times. The chain employs TRBV10-3 and TRBJ1-1; perhaps TRBD1 as D (5 bases). The germline V gene has CDR1 ENHRY and CDR2 SYGVKD. There are 15 residues in the CDR3. Trimming pared 5 bases from V and 4 bases from J, leaving 17 bases between. CDR3: CAISPRQTGGTEAFF. The CDR3 nucleotides read TGTGCCATCAGTCCTCGACAGACGGGCGGCACTGAAGCTTTCTTT.

The genes are TRBV9 and TRBJ2-5; 7 bases match TRBD2. There are 15 residues in the CDR3. V lost 2 bases to trimming and J lost 4 bases; unmatched junction nucleotides: 8. Germline V gene lookup returns CDR1 SGDLS and CDR2 YYNGEE. CDR3 DNA sequence: TGTGCCAGCAGCGTGTACGAGGGGAGGGGAGAGACCCAGTACTTC. It yields the protein CASSVYEGRGETQYF.

The rearrangement links TRBV2 to TRBJ2-3; D unclear. The CDR3 is made up of 16 amino acids. The V gene's germline CDR1 is SNHLY and CDR2 FYNNEI. V was cut by 4 bases and J by 1 base, with 15 bases left in between. CDR3 nucleotides: TGTGCCAGCAGTGGGGCCCTCCTCTCCCGCACAGATACGCAGTATTTT. The encoded protein is CASSGALLSRTDTQYF. Full variable domain (remainder filled in from reference TRBV2 and TRBJ2-3): EPEVTQTPSHQVTQMGQEVILRCVPISNHLYFYWYRQILGQKVEFLVSFYNNEISEKSEIFDDQFSVERPDGSNFTLKIRSTKLEDSAMYFCASSGALLSRTDTQYFGPGTRLTVL.

J is TRBJ2-7 and V is TRBV25-1; the D is unclear. The V gene's germline CDR1 is MGHDK and CDR2 SYGVNS. Trimming pared 6 bases from V and 4 bases from J, leaving 13 bases between. There are 13 residues in the CDR3. As DNA, the CDR3 is TGTGCCAGCAGGGCGGAAGGTGGGTACGAGCAGTACTTC. Amino acid sequence: CASRAEGGYEQYF.

V usage is TRBV30 and J usage is TRBJ1-5; perhaps TRBD1 as D (5 bases). Looked up from germline, CDR1 is GTSNPN and CDR2 is SVGIG (reference sequence). This CDR3 contains 13 residues. V was pared by 1 base and J by 1 base, with 5 bases between. The CDR3 DNA reads TGTGCCTGGAGTGCAGGGAGCAATCAGCCCCAGCATTTT. Translation: CAWSAGSNQPQHF.

The rearrangement uses TRBV6-5 and TRBJ1-1; D is uncertain. Germline-derived CDR1 and CDR2 are MNHEY and SVGAGI. The CDR3 length is 16 residues. Trimming shortened V by 0 bases and J by 1 base, and 12 bases separated the two germline ends. The CDR3 region is CASSYSSGWGNTEAFF. CDR3 DNA: TGTGCCAGCAGTTACTCGAGCGGTTGGGGGAACACTGAAGCTTTCTTT.

The gene calls are TRBV15 and TRBJ2-2, with TRBD2 identical over 8 bases. The CDR3 covers 14 residues. Germline CDR1 is LNHNV and CDR2 is YYDKDF (reference sequence). The trim removed 4 bases at V and 7 bases at J, leaving 5 bases unmatched. CDR3 protein: CATSTRGGSGELFF. CDR3 nucleotide sequence: TGTGCCACCAGCACCCGGGGGGGGAGCGGGGAGCTGTTTTTT.

The rearrangement uses TRBV29-1 and TRBJ2-1, with D perhaps matching TRBD2 (6 bases). V was trimmed by 4 bases and J by 7 bases, leaving 17 bases between them. CDR3 length: 14 amino acids. Germline V lookup: CDR1 SQVTM, CDR2 ANQGSEA. The CDR3 sequence is CSVAPALAGNEQFF. The CDR3 nucleotides read TGCAGCGTTGCCCCGGCCCTGGCGGGAAATGAGCAGTTCTTC.